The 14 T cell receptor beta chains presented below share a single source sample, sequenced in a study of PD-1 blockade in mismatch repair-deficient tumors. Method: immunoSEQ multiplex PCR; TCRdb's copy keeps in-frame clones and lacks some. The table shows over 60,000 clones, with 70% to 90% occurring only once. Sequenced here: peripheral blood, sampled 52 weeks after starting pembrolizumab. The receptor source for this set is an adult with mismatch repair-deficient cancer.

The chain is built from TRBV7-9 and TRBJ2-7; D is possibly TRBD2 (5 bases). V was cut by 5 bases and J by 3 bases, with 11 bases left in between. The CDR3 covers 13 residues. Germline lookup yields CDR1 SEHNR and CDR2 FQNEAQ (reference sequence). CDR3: CASSLYGDYEQYF. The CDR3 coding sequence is TGTGCCAGCAGCCTTTACGGGGACTACGAGCAGTACTTC.

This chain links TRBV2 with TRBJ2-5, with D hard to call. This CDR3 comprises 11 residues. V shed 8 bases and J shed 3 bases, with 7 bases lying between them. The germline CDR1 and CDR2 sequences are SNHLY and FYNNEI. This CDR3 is CASGIKETQYF. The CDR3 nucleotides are TGTGCCAGCGGGATAAAAGAGACCCAGTACTTC.

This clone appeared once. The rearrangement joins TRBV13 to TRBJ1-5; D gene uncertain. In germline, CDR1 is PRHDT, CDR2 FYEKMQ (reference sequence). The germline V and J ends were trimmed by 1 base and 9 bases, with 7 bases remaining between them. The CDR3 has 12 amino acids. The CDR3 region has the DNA TGTGCCAGCAGCTTAGAAGGAGGGCCCCAGCATTTT. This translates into CASSLEGGPQHF.

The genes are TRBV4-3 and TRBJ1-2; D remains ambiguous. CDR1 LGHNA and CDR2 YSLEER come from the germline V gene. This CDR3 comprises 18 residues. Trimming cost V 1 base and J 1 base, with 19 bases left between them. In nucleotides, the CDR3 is TGCGCCAGCAGCCAAGGGGTAGGGAACCATCGAGGTAACTATGGCTACACCTTC. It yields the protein CASSQGVGNHRGNYGYTF.

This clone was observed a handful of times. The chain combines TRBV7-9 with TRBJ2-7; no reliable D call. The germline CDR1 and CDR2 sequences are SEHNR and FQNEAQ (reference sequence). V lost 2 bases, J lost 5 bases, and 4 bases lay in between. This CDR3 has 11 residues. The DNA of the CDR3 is TGTGCCAGCAGCTTACGCGACGAGCAGTACTTC. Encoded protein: CASSLRDEQYF.

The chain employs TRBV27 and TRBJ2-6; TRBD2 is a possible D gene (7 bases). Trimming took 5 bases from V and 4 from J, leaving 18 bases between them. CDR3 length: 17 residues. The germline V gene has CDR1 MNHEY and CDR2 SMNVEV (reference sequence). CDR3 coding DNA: TGTGCCAGCAGTCTTAACAGGGAGGGATCCGGGGCCAACGTCCTGACTTTC. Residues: CASSLNREGSGANVLTF.

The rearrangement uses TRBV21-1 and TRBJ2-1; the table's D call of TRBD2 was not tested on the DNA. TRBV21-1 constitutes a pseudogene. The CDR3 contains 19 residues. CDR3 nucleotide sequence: TGTGCCAGCAGCAAGCCGGTCGTGGGTCTAGCGGGCCTCTACAATGAGCAGTTCTTC. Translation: CASSKPVVGLAGLYNEQFF.

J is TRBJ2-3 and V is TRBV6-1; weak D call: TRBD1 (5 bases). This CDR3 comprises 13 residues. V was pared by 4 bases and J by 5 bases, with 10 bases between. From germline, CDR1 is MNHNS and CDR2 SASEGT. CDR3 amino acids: CASSVSQGDTQYF. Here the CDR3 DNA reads TGTGCCAGCAGTGTTTCGCAGGGAGATACGCAGTATTTT.

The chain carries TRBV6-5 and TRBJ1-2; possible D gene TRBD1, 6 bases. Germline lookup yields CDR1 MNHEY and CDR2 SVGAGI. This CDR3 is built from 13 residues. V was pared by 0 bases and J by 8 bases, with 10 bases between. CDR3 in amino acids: CASSYSGGHGYTF. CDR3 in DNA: TGTGCCAGCAGTTACTCCGGGGGGCACGGCTACACCTTC.

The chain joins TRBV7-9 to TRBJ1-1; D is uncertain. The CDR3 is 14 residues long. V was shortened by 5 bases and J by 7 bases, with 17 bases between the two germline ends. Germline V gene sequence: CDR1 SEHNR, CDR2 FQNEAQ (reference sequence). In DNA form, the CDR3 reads TGTGCCAGCAGCCACCCCGGACGACCCGTTGAAGCTTTCTTT. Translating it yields CASSHPGRPVEAFF.

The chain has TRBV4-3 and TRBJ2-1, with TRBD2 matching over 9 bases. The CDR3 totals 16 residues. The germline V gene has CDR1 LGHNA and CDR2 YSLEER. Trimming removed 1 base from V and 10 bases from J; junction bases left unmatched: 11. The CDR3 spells CASSQGRAGGPGEQFF. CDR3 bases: TGCGCCAGCAGCCAAGGTAGGGCGGGAGGGCCTGGCGAGCAGTTCTTC.

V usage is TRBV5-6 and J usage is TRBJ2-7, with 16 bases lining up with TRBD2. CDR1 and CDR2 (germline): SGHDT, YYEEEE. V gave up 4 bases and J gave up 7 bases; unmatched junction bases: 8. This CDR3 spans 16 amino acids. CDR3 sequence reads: CASSPGLAGGPVEQYF. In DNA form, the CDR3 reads TGTGCCAGCAGCCCGGGACTAGCGGGAGGGCCGGTGGAGCAGTACTTC.

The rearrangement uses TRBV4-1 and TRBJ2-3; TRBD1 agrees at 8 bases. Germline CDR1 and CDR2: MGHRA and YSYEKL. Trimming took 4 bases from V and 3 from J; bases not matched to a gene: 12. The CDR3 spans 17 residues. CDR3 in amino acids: CASSPGTGGHWTDTQYF. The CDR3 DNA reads TGCGCCAGCAGCCCAGGTACAGGGGGGCATTGGACAGATACGCAGTATTTT.

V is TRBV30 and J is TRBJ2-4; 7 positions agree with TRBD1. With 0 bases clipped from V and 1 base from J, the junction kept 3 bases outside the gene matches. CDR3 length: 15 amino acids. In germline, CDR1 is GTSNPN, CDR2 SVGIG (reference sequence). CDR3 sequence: CAWSVFRGAKNIQYF. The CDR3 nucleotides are TGTGCCTGGAGTGTATTCAGGGGGGCCAAAAACATTCAGTACTTC.